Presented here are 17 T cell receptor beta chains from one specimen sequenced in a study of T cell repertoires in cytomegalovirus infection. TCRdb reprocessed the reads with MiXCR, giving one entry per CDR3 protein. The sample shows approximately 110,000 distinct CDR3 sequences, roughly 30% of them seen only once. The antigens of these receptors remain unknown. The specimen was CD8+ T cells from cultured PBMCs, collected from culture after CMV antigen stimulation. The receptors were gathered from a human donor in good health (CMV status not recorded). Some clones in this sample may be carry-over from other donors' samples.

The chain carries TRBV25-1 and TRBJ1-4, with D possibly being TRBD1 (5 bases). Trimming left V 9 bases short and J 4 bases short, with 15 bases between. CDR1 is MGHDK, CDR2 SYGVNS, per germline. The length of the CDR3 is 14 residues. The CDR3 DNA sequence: TGTGCCAGGGACCAGGGCCGGGGTAATGAAAAACTGTTTTTT. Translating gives CARDQGRGNEKLFF.

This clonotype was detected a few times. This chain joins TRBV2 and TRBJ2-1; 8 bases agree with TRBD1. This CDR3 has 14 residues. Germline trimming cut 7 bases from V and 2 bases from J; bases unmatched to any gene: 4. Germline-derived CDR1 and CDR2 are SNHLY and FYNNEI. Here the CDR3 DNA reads TGTGCCAGCAAACCGGGACAGGCCTACAATGAGCAGTTCTTC. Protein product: CASKPGQAYNEQFF.

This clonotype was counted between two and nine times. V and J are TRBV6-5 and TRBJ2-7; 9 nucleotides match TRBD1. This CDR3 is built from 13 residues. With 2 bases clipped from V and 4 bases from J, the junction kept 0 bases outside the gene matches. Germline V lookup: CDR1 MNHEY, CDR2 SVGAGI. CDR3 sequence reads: CASSYGTGYEQYF. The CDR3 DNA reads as TGTGCCAGCAGTTACGGGACAGGGTACGAGCAGTACTTC.

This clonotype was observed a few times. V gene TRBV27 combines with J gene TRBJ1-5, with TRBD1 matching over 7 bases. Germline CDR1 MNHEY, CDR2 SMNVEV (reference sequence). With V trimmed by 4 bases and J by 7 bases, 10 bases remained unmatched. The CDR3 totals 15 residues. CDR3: CASSSIEGARQPQHF. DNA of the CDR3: TGTGCCAGCAGTTCCATTGAGGGGGCTCGGCAGCCCCAGCATTTT.

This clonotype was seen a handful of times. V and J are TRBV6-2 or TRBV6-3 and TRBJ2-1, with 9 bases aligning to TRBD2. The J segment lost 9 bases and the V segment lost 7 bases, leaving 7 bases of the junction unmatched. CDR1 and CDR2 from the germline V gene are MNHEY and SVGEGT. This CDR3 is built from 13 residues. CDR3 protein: CASTRGSGGEQFF. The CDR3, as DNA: TGTGCCAGCACCAGGGGTAGCGGGGGTGAGCAGTTCTTC.

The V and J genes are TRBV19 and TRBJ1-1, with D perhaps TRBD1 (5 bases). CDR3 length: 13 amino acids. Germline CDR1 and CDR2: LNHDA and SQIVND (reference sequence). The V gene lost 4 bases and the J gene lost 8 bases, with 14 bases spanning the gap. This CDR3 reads CASSKGATREAFF. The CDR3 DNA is TGTGCCAGTAGTAAAGGGGCCACCAGGGAAGCTTTCTTT.

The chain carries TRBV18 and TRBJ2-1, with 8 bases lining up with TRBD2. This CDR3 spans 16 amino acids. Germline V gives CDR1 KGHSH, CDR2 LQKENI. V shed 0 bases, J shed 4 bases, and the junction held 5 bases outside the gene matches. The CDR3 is CASSPPAVAGYNEQFF. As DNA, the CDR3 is TGTGCCAGCTCACCACCAGCGGTAGCGGGGTACAATGAGCAGTTCTTC.

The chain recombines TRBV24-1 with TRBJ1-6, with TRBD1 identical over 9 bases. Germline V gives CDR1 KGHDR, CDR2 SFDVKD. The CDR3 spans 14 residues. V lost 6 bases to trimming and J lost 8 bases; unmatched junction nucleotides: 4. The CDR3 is CATSSRDRDSPLHF. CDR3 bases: TGTGCCACCAGTTCACGGGACAGGGATTCACCCCTCCACTTT.

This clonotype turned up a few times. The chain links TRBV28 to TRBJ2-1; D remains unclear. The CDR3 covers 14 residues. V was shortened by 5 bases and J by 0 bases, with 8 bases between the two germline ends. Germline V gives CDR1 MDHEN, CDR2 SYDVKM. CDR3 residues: CASSEPSSYNEQFF. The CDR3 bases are TGTGCCAGCAGTGAACCGAGCTCCTACAATGAGCAGTTCTTC.

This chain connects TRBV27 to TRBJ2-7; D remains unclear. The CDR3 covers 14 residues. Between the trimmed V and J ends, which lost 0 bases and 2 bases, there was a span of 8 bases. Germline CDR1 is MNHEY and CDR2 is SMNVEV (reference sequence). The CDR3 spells CASSLSRKTYEQYF. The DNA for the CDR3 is TGTGCCAGCAGTTTATCGCGGAAAACCTACGAGCAGTACTTC.

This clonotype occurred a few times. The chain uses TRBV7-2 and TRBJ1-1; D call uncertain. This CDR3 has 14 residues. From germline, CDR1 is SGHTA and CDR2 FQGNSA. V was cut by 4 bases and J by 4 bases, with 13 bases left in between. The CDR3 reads CASSYLTLGTEAFF. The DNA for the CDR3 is TGTGCCAGCAGCTACCTGACCCTGGGCACTGAAGCTTTCTTT.

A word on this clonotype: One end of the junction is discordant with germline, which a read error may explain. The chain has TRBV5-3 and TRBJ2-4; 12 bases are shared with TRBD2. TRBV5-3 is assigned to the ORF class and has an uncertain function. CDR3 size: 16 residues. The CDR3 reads CASSYASGGAENIQYF. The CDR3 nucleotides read TGTGCCAGCAGCTACGCTAGCGGGGGGGCAGAAAACATTCAGTACTTC.

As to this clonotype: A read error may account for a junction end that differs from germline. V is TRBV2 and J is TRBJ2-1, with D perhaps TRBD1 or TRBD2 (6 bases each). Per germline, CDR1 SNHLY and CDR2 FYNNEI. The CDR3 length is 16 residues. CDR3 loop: CVSSEEGGFNHNEQFF. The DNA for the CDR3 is TGTGTCAGCAGTGAAGAGGGGGGCTTCAACCACAATGAGCAGTTCTTC.

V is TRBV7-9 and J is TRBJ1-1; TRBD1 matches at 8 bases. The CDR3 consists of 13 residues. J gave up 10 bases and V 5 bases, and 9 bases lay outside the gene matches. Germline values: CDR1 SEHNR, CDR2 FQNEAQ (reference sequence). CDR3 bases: TGTGCCAGCAGCCCCGGACAGGGACTTGGAGCTTTCTTT. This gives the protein CASSPGQGLGAFF.

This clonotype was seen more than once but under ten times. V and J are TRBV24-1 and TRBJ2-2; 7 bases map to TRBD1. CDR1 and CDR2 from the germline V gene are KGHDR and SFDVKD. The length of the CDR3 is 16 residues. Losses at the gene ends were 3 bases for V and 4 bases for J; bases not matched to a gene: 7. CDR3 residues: CATSDLYRGGTGELFF. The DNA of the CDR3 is TGTGCCACCAGTGATCTTTACAGGGGCGGCACCGGGGAGCTGTTTTTT.

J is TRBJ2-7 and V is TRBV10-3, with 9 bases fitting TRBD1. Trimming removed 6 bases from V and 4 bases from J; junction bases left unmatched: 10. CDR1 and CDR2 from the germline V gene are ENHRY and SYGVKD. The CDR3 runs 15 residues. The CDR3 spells CAISEEGTGQYEQYF. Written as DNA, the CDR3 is TGTGCCATCAGCGAGGAGGGGACAGGGCAGTACGAGCAGTACTTC.

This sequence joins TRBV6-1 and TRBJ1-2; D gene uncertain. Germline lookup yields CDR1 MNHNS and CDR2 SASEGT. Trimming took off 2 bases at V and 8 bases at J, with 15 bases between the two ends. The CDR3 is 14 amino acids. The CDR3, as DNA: TGTGCCAGCAGTGAACCACCCCCTGGGGTCGGCTACACCTTC. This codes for CASSEPPPGVGYTF.